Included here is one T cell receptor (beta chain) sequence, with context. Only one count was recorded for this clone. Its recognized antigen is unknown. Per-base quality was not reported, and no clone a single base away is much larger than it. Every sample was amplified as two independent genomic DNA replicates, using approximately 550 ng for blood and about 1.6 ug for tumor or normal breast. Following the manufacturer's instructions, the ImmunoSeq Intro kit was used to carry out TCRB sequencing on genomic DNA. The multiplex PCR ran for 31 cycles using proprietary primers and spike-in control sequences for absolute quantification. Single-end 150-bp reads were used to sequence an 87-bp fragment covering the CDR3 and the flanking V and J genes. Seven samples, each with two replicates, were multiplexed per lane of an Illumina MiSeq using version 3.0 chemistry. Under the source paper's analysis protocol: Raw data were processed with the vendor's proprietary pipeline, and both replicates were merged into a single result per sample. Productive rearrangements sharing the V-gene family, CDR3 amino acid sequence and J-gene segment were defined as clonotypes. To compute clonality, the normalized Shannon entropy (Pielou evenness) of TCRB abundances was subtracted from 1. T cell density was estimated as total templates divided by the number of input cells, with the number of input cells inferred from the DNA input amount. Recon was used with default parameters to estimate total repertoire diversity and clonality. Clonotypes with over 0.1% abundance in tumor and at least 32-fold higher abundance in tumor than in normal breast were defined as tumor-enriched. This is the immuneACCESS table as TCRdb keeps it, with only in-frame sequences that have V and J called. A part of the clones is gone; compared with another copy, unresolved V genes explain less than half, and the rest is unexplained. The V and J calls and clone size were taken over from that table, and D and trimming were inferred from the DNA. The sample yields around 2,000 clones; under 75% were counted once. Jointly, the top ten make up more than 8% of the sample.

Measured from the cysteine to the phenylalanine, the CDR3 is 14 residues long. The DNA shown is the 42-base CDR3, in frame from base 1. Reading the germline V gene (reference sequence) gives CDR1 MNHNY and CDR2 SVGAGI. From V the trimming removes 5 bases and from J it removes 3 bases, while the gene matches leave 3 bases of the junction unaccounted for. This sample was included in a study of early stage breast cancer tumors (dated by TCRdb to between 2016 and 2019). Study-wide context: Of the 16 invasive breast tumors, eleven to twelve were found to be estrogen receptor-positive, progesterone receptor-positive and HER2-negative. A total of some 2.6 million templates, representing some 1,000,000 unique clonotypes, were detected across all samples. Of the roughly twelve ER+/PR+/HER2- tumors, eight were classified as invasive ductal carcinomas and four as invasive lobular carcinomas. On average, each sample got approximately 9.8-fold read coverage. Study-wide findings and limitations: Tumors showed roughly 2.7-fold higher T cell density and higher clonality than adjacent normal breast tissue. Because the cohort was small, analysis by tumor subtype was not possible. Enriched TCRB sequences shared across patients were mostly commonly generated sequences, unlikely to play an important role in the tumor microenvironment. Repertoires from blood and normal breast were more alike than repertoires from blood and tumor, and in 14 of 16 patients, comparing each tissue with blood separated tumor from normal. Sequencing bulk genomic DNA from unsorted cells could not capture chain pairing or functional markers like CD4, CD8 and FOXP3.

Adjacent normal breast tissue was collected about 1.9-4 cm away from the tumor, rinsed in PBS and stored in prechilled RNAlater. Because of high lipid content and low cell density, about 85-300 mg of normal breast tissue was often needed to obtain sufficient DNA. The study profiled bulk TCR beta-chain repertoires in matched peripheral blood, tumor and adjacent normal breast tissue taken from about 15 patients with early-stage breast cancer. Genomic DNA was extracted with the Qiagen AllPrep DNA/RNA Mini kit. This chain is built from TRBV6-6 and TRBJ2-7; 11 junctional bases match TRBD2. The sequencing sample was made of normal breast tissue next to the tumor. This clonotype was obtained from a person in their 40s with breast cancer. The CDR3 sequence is CASSAGLAVYEQYF. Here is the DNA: TGTGCCAGCAGTGCGGGACTAGCGGTCTACGAGCAGTACTTC.